The clone carrying this TCR beta chain appeared once. The antigen is unknown. The sample originates from a study of cytomegalovirus exposure and HLA in healthy donors. General observations from the study: Most sequenced TCRs were rare (though some public TCRs occurred in many donors).

TCRdb's table, derived via immunoSEQ multiplex PCR, lists solely in-frame clones and lacks some. The repertoire holds under 250,000 clones, with approximately 87% as singletons. The approximately 120-subject validation cohort, separate from the approximately 670-subject first cohort, included the donors. Sequenced material: PBMCs. This clonotype was obtained from a woman between 18 and 30 years old in good health and CMV-seronegative.

The CDR3 DNA sequence: TGTGCCAGCAGCTTGTGGGCCTCCCCCGGGGAGCTGTTTTTT. Amino acid sequence: CASSLWASPGELFF. V gene TRBV5-6 combines with J gene TRBJ2-2; D ambiguous. This CDR3 has 14 amino acids. V lost 1 base to trimming and J lost 6 bases, with 10 bases between them. Germline values: CDR1 SGHDT, CDR2 YYEEEE. Filled out from reference TRBV5-6 and TRBJ2-2, the complete variable domain reads DAGVTQSPTHLIKTRGQQVTLRCSPKSGHDTVSWYQQALGQGPQFIFQYYEEEERQRGNFPDRFSGHQFPNYSSELNVNALLLGDSALYLCASSLWASPGELFFGEGSRLTVL.